This T cell receptor beta chain was identified in a study of blood T cells in healthy people across ages. Alongside a J-beta primer mix, a sample-barcoded 5' primer served in a second PCR lasting about 7 to 11 cycles. The authors tagged each cDNA molecule using a template-switch adaptor with 12 random nucleotides. TCRdb re-derived calls from the 5' RACE reads in MiXCR, one entry per CDR3 protein. This sample has fewer than 1.5 million distinct CDR3 sequences, with 35% to 45% found just once. CDR1 is MNHEY and CDR2 is SVGEGT in the germline V gene. J lost 7 bases, V lost 2 bases, and 19 bases had no gene match. The CDR3 sequence is 20 residues long. Each sample gave at least 6.5 million isolated PBMCs.

This TCR derives from a woman under 30 in good health. The specimen was blood. The chain combines TRBV6-2 or TRBV6-3 with TRBJ2-3, with 12 bases aligning to TRBD1. CDR3 bases: TGTGCCAGCAGTTACGGGGCATATCTGGGACAGGGGGCGCCTCGGAATACGCAGTATTTT. It yields the protein CASSYGAYLGQGAPRNTQYF.